A single sample is the source of the 2 T cell receptor beta chains below, sequenced in a study of cytomegalovirus exposure and HLA in healthy donors. The PCR employed 60 Vbeta primers together with 13 Jbeta primers. Only in-frame clones appear in the TCRdb table, and some are missing; sequencing was by immunoSEQ multiplex PCR. The sample shows around 210,000 clones, about 77% of them seen only once. The sequenced sample was PBMCs. The receptors come from a boy under 18 in good health and CMV-seronegative.

The chain is built from TRBV28 and TRBJ1-2; TRBD1 agrees at 10 bases. Germline-derived CDR1 and CDR2 are MDHEN and SYDVKM. Germline trimming cut 2 bases from V and 2 bases from J; bases unmatched to any gene: 5. The CDR3 is 16 amino acids. CDR3 coding DNA: TGTGCCAGCAGTTTAAAGTTGGGACAGGGGAACTATGGCTACACCTTC. Amino acid sequence: CASSLKLGQGNYGYTF.

The genes are TRBV7-3 and TRBJ2-3; 8 positions agree with TRBD2. V shed 2 bases and J 7 bases; nucleotides not matched to a gene: 5. This CDR3 is 14 amino acids long. Per germline, CDR1 SGHTA and CDR2 FQGTGA. CDR3 in DNA: TGTGCCAGCAGCTTAGACGGGGGGGAGAATACGCAGTATTTT. Protein sequence: CASSLDGGENTQYF.